Each of the 15 T cell receptor beta chains below was sequenced from the same sample in a study of T cell responses to AZD1222 COVID-19 vaccine. TCRdb's copy holds only in-frame clones and misses some; the assay was immunoSEQ multiplex PCR. The sample has 95,000 to 130,000 clones; 80% to 90% are singletons. The sequenced sample was peripheral blood, obtained on day 0 of AZD1222 vaccination. These receptors all stem from an adult in good health.

The CDR3 region is CASSYSPSGRSGANVLTF. CDR3 DNA: TGTGCCAGCAGTTACTCGCCTAGCGGGAGGTCTGGGGCCAACGTCCTGACTTTC. This chain connects TRBV6-2 or TRBV6-3 to TRBJ2-6; 11 bases align to TRBD2. V shed 0 bases and J 1 base; nucleotides not matched to a gene: 2. CDR3 length: 18 amino acids. Germline V gives CDR1 MNHEY, CDR2 SVGEGT.

The V gene is TRBV11-3, the J gene TRBJ1-3, with 8 bases lining up with TRBD1. The germline V gene encodes CDR1 SGHNT and CDR2 YENEEA. Losses at the gene ends were 5 bases for V and 0 bases for J; bases not matched to a gene: 3. The CDR3 extends over 15 amino acids. Written as DNA, the CDR3 is TGTGCCAGCAGCCGTACAGGGGGCTCTGGAAACACCATATATTTT. Translating it yields CASSRTGGSGNTIYF. The whole variable domain, remainder taken from reference TRBV11-3 and TRBJ1-3, is EAGVVQSPRYKIIEKKQPVAFWCNPISGHNTLYWYLQNLGQGPELLIRYENEEAVDDSQLPKDRFSAERLKGVDSTLKIQPAELGDSAVYLCASSRTGGSGNTIYFGEGSWLTVV.

This chain uses TRBV4-3 with TRBJ2-6, with TRBD1 matching over 12 bases. Losses at the gene ends were 7 bases for V and 3 bases for J; bases not matched to a gene: 13. This CDR3 comprises 19 residues. The germline CDR1 and CDR2 sequences are LGHNA and YSLEER. CDR3 in DNA: TGCGCCAGCAACGCAGGTCCCGGGACAGGGGGCGGTGGGGCCAACGTCCTGACTTTC. Translation: CASNAGPGTGGGGANVLTF.

The chain carries TRBV12-3 or TRBV12-4 and TRBJ1-2; the D is unclear. V shed 5 bases and J shed 8 bases, with 12 bases lying between them. CDR3 size: 12 residues. The CDR3 nucleotides read TGTGCCAGCAGTCCCGAGGGTAGGGGCTACACCTTC. It is translated as CASSPEGRGYTF.

The sample holds one count of this clone. This chain connects TRBV6-2 or TRBV6-3 to TRBJ1-3; unclear D gene. The V gene's germline CDR1 is MNHEY and CDR2 SVGEGT. Trimming removed 1 base from V and 8 bases from J, with 9 bases in between. The CDR3 has 13 residues. The CDR3 region is CASSYLGSYTIYF. In DNA form, the CDR3 reads TGTGCCAGCAGTTACTTAGGGTCGTACACCATATATTTT.

The rearrangement joins TRBV6-5 to TRBJ1-3; maybe TRBD1 (6 bases). The germline V gene has CDR1 MNHEY and CDR2 SVGAGI. CDR3 length: 14 residues. V lost 8 bases to trimming and J lost 2 bases, with 13 bases between them. The CDR3 region is CASSKGGAGNTIYF. The DNA for the CDR3 is TGTGCCAGCTCCAAGGGGGGGGCTGGAAACACCATATATTTT.

The chain recombines TRBV5-4 with TRBJ2-7; D perhaps matches TRBD1 (6 bases). The CDR3 consists of 14 residues. Germline values: CDR1 SGHNT, CDR2 YYREEE (reference sequence). Trimming took off 3 bases at V and 6 bases at J, with 16 bases between the two ends. The CDR3 bases are TGTGCCAGCAGCTCCTCCCAGGGGACCCTCGAGCAGTACTTC. It yields the protein CASSSSQGTLEQYF.

A few counts support this clone. This rearrangement joins TRBV2 to TRBJ2-2; no reliable D call. Germline CDR1 is SNHLY and CDR2 is FYNNEI. The V end was cut by 7 bases, the J end by 7 bases, with 10 bases between. CDR3 size: 12 residues. This CDR3 is CASTGSGGELFF. The CDR3 nucleotides are TGTGCCAGCACGGGTTCGGGCGGGGAGCTGTTTTTT.

The rearrangement uses TRBV11-3 and TRBJ2-2, with TRBD2 matching over 10 bases. The ends lost 5 bases at V and 6 bases at J; junction bases unmatched: 3. This CDR3 is built from 14 residues. Germline V gene lookup returns CDR1 SGHNT and CDR2 YENEEA. CDR3 bases: TGTGCCAGCAGCCAAAGCGGGAGGGCCGGGGAGCTGTTTTTT. This gives the protein CASSQSGRAGELFF.

This sequence joins TRBV7-2 and TRBJ1-2, with D hard to call. The CDR3 sequence is 15 residues long. V dropped 1 base and J dropped 5 bases, with 14 bases sitting between them. CDR1 and CDR2 (germline): SGHTA, FQGNSA. In DNA, the CDR3 is TGTGCCAGCAGCTTAGTAGGTGGGCAGATTTATGGCTACACCTTC. Protein sequence: CASSLVGGQIYGYTF. Using reference TRBV7-2 and TRBJ1-2 for the parts outside the CDR3, the full variable domain is GAGVSQSPSNKVTEKGKDVELRCDPISGHTALYWYRQSLGQGLEFLIYFQGNSAPDKSGLPSDRFSAERTGGSVSTLTIQRTQQEDSAVYLCASSLVGGQIYGYTFGSGTRLTVV.

This chain uses TRBV7-2 with TRBJ2-7; 10 nucleotides agree with TRBD1. This CDR3 is 15 amino acids long. The germline V gene encodes CDR1 SGHTA and CDR2 FQGNSA. V dropped 4 bases and J dropped 3; count of bases not matched to a gene: 6. For the CDR3, the DNA is TGTGCCAGCAGCTCGACAGGGGGCGTCAGCTACGAGCAGTACTTC. Its protein is CASSSTGGVSYEQYF.

This clone was detected once. The chain recombines TRBV11-3 with TRBJ1-2, with 8 bases that match TRBD1. The CDR3 contains 13 residues. J gave up 4 bases and V 4 bases, and 2 bases lay outside the gene matches. Per the germline V gene, CDR1 is SGHNT and CDR2 is YENEEA. The CDR3 here is CASSSDRGYGYTF. CDR3 in DNA: TGTGCCAGCAGCTCAGACAGGGGCTATGGCTACACCTTC.

The V and J genes are TRBV24-1 and TRBJ2-7; D is unclear. CDR1 KGHDR and CDR2 SFDVKD come from the germline V gene. This CDR3 comprises 14 residues. V was cut by 4 bases and J by 1 base, with 10 bases left in between. The DNA for the CDR3 is TGTGCCACCAGTGACCCGGGTCATTCCTACGAGCAGTACTTC. Protein product: CATSDPGHSYEQYF.

The chain links TRBV4-3 to TRBJ1-1; D is undetermined. Trimming stripped 1 base from V and 5 bases from J, with 23 bases between. Germline-derived CDR1 and CDR2 are LGHNA and YSLEER. CDR3 length: 18 amino acids. Here the CDR3 reads CASSQGWVSSGSQTEAFF. CDR3 in DNA: TGCGCCAGCAGCCAAGGCTGGGTCTCGTCGGGCAGTCAGACTGAAGCTTTCTTT.

CDR3: CASSLRDDVYNSPLHF. CDR3 DNA: TGTGCCAGCAGTTTGAGGGACGACGTATATAATTCACCCCTCCACTTT. J is TRBJ1-6 and V is TRBV6-5, with a weak D call TRBD1 (5 bases). CDR3 size: 16 residues. Germline loops: CDR1 MNHEY, CDR2 SVGAGI. V was clipped by 4 bases and J by 4 bases, with 14 bases between them.